This T cell receptor (beta chain) was obtained from a study of OX40 agonist ivuxolimab in advanced cancers. The study, taken as a whole, reports: In general, CD8+ T cells held more expanded clones than CD4+ did, on average.

Data came from immunoSEQ multiplex PCR; TCRdb stores just in-frame clones and leaves some out. The sample has 45,000 to 60,000 clones, less than 85% seen once. Comments on this clone: No antigen is known for it.

V dropped 6 bases and J dropped 8 bases, with 19 bases sitting between them. This CDR3 is built from 14 residues. Germline values: CDR1 MNHEY, CDR2 SVGAGI. The input for sequencing was CD4+ or CD8+ T cells sorted from blood, taken in a trial of the OX40 agonist ivuxolimab. This chain connects TRBV6-5 to TRBJ1-2; D unresolved. This clonotype was obtained from an adult with an advanced solid tumor such as melanoma, head and neck, liver or kidney cancer. The CDR3: CASSESVGFRGYTF. CDR3 DNA: TGTGCCAGCAGCGAGTCAGTTGGATTTAGGGGCTACACCTTC.